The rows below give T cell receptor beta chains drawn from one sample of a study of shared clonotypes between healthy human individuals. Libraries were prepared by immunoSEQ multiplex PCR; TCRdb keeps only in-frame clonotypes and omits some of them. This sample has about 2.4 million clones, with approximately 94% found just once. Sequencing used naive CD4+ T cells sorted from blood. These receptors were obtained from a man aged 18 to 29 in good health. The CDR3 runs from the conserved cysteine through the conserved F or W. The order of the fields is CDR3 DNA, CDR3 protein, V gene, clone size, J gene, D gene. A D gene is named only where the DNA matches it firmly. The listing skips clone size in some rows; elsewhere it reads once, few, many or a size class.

cdr3_nt: TGCGCCAGCAGCCAAGATCGGTTTGAGGCCACTAGCACAGATACGCAGTATTTT
cdr3_aa: CASSQDRFEATSTDTQYF
v_call: TRBV4-1
clone_size: -
j_call: TRBJ2-3
d_call: -

cdr3_nt: TGCGCCAGCAGCTTGGACGGAGGGAGCAATCAGCCCCAGCATTTT
cdr3_aa: CASSLDGGSNQPQHF
v_call: TRBV5-1
clone_size: -
j_call: TRBJ1-5
d_call: -

cdr3_nt: TGTGCCAGTAGTAGTAGACAGGGGGCGCGGAACACTGAAGCTTTCTTT
cdr3_aa: CASSSRQGARNTEAFF
v_call: TRBV19
clone_size: once
j_call: TRBJ1-1
d_call: TRBD1

cdr3_nt: TGTGCCAGCAGTTTACCCGGGGCCAACGTCCTGACTTTC
cdr3_aa: CASSLPGANVLTF
v_call: TRBV28
clone_size: few
j_call: TRBJ2-6
d_call: -

cdr3_nt: TGTGCCAGTGAAGTCCCAGGGACGGGCACCGGGGAGCTGTTTTTT
cdr3_aa: CASEVPGTGTGELFF
v_call: TRBV19
clone_size: -
j_call: TRBJ2-2
d_call: -

cdr3_nt: TGTGCCAGCAGCTTAGCGCTAACGGTGGGACAGGGAGCCAACGAGCAGTACTTC
cdr3_aa: CASSLALTVGQGANEQYF
v_call: TRBV7-9
clone_size: -
j_call: TRBJ2-7
d_call: TRBD1

cdr3_nt: TGTGCCTGGATCGAACAGGGAGGGAGCACTGAAGCTTTCTTT
cdr3_aa: CAWIEQGGSTEAFF
v_call: TRBV30
clone_size: -
j_call: TRBJ1-1
d_call: -

cdr3_nt: TGTGCCATCAGTGACCGGGACAGGGGTTCAGATACGCAGTATTTT
cdr3_aa: CAISDRDRGSDTQYF
v_call: TRBV10-3
clone_size: -
j_call: TRBJ2-3
d_call: TRBD1

cdr3_nt: TGTGCCAGCAGCTTGCGGGGTTTTCAACAAGAGACCCAGTACTTC
cdr3_aa: CASSLRGFQQETQYF
v_call: TRBV5-4
clone_size: -
j_call: TRBJ2-5
d_call: -

cdr3_nt: TGCGCCAGCAGTCCCTCCGGGACAGGGAGTCCTCCAGCTAATGAAAAACTGTTTTTT
cdr3_aa: CASSPSGTGSPPANEKLFF
v_call: TRBV5-1
clone_size: -
j_call: TRBJ1-4
d_call: TRBD1

cdr3_nt: TGTGCCATCAGTGAACAGGACCCCTACGAGCAGTACTTC
cdr3_aa: CAISEQDPYEQYF
v_call: TRBV10-3
clone_size: -
j_call: TRBJ2-7
d_call: -

cdr3_nt: TGTGCCAGCAGCTTAGGGCCAGAGTACAATGAGCAGTTCTTC
cdr3_aa: CASSLGPEYNEQFF
v_call: TRBV7-3
clone_size: once
j_call: TRBJ2-1
d_call: -

cdr3_nt: TGTGCCAGCAGCTTAGTGGGGAAGGGGACTGAGCAGTTCTTC
cdr3_aa: CASSLVGKGTEQFF
v_call: TRBV7-2
clone_size: -
j_call: TRBJ2-1
d_call: -

cdr3_nt: TGTGCCAGCAGTTTATTGGCACTTCTTGGCAATCAGCCCCAGCATTTT
cdr3_aa: CASSLLALLGNQPQHF
v_call: TRBV28
clone_size: -
j_call: TRBJ1-5
d_call: -

cdr3_nt: TGTGCCAGCTCACCGTCGGGCACAGATACGCAGTATTTT
cdr3_aa: CASSPSGTDTQYF
v_call: TRBV18
clone_size: few
j_call: TRBJ2-3
d_call: -

cdr3_nt: TGCAGCGTGGGGCCACGGACAGGGGACTACGAGCAGTACTTC
cdr3_aa: CSVGPRTGDYEQYF
v_call: TRBV29-1
clone_size: -
j_call: TRBJ2-7
d_call: TRBD1

cdr3_nt: TGTGCCAGTGGACAGGGTGGTAATTCACCCCTCCACTTT
cdr3_aa: CASGQGGNSPLHF
v_call: TRBV25-1
clone_size: few
j_call: TRBJ1-6
d_call: TRBD1

cdr3_nt: TGTGCCAGCAGTTCCGGACAGGGTTTCAACGAGCAGTACTTC
cdr3_aa: CASSSGQGFNEQYF
v_call: TRBV28
clone_size: once
j_call: TRBJ2-7
d_call: TRBD1

cdr3_nt: TGTGCCAGCAGCTTAGGTTCGGAATACGAGCAGTACTTC
cdr3_aa: CASSLGSEYEQYF
v_call: TRBV7-2
clone_size: -
j_call: TRBJ2-7
d_call: -

cdr3_nt: TGCGCCAGCAGCCACGACAAAAACATTCAGTACTTC
cdr3_aa: CASSHDKNIQYF
v_call: TRBV5-1
clone_size: -
j_call: TRBJ2-4
d_call: -

cdr3_nt: TGTGCCAGCAGTGAAAAATCGGGGGTCCAGCCCCAGCATTTT
cdr3_aa: CASSEKSGVQPQHF
v_call: TRBV2
clone_size: once
j_call: TRBJ1-5
d_call: -

cdr3_nt: TGTGCCAGCATAGACAGGCGACAACTCACAGATACGCAGTATTTT
cdr3_aa: CASIDRRQLTDTQYF
v_call: TRBV6-1
clone_size: -
j_call: TRBJ2-3
d_call: -

cdr3_nt: TGTGCCATCAGGCCGGATCCGGAGTACGAGCAGTACTTC
cdr3_aa: CAIRPDPEYEQYF
v_call: TRBV10-3
clone_size: -
j_call: TRBJ2-7
d_call: -

cdr3_nt: TGTGCCAGCAGCGTACAGGCGGGACCCTACGAGCAGTACTTC
cdr3_aa: CASSVQAGPYEQYF
v_call: TRBV9
clone_size: -
j_call: TRBJ2-7
d_call: -

cdr3_nt: TGTGCCAGCACCCCTCTCGGCAGAGAAAACACTGAAGCTTTCTTT
cdr3_aa: CASTPLGRENTEAFF
v_call: TRBV5-8
clone_size: -
j_call: TRBJ1-1
d_call: -

cdr3_nt: TGTGCCATCAGCGGACTAGCCGCCACAGATACGCAGTATTTT
cdr3_aa: CAISGLAATDTQYF
v_call: TRBV10-3
clone_size: -
j_call: TRBJ2-3
d_call: TRBD2

cdr3_nt: TGTGCCATCAGTCTGGACAGGGATTCACCCCTCCACTTT
cdr3_aa: CAISLDRDSPLHF
v_call: TRBV10-3
clone_size: -
j_call: TRBJ1-6
d_call: TRBD1

cdr3_nt: TGTGCCAGCTCACCGGGGACAGGGCAATACGAGCAGTACTTC
cdr3_aa: CASSPGTGQYEQYF
v_call: TRBV18
clone_size: -
j_call: TRBJ2-7
d_call: TRBD1

cdr3_nt: TGTGCCAGCAGCCTCTGGCAGCGGGTGAACACCGGGGAGCTGTTTTTT
cdr3_aa: CASSLWQRVNTGELFF
v_call: TRBV21-1
clone_size: -
j_call: TRBJ2-2
d_call: -

cdr3_nt: TGCGCCAGCAGCTTGGGCAGGGGGACAGATACGCAGTATTTT
cdr3_aa: CASSLGRGTDTQYF
v_call: TRBV5-1
clone_size: -
j_call: TRBJ2-3
d_call: TRBD1

cdr3_nt: TGTGCCAGCAGTGACTGGACTTCCACAGATACGCAGTATTTT
cdr3_aa: CASSDWTSTDTQYF
v_call: TRBV2
clone_size: -
j_call: TRBJ2-3
d_call: -

cdr3_nt: TGTGCCACGAATAGAGGATCTGGCTACACCTTC
cdr3_aa: CATNRGSGYTF
v_call: TRBV19
clone_size: -
j_call: TRBJ1-2
d_call: -

cdr3_nt: TGCGCCAGCAGTCGGACAGCAAACACTGAAGCTTTCTTT
cdr3_aa: CASSRTANTEAFF
v_call: TRBV5-1
clone_size: -
j_call: TRBJ1-1
d_call: -

cdr3_nt: TGTGCCAGAAGGGGTCGCGGAGGCTCTGGAAACACCATATATTTT
cdr3_aa: CARRGRGGSGNTIYF
v_call: TRBV19
clone_size: -
j_call: TRBJ1-3
d_call: -

cdr3_nt: TGTGCCAGCAGCTATAGCTCTGGGCAGGGGCTAATGAACACTGAAGCTTTCTTT
cdr3_aa: CASSYSSGQGLMNTEAFF
v_call: TRBV7-9
clone_size: -
j_call: TRBJ1-1
d_call: -

cdr3_nt: TGTGCCAGCAGTGAAGGGGAGGGAGGGCCTCCTGTCTTC
cdr3_aa: CASSEGEGGPPVF
v_call: TRBV2
clone_size: -
j_call: TRBJ2-1
d_call: TRBD2